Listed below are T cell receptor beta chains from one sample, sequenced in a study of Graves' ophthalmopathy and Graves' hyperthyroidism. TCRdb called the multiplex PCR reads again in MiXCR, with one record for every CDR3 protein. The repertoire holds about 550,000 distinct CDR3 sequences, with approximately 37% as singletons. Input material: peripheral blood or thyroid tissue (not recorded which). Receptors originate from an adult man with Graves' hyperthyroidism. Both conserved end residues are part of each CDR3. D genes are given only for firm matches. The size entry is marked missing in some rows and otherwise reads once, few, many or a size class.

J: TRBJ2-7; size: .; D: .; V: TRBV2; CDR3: CASRELGSIYEQYF; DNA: TGTGCCAGCAGGGAGCTAGGTAGCATTTACGAGCAGTACTTC
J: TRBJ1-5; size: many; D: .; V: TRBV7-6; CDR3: CASSLAGPIQPQHF; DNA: TGTGCCAGCAGCTTAGCTGGGCCGATTCAGCCCCAGCATTTT
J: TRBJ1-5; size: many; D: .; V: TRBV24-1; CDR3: CATSDGGSPNQPQHF; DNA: TGTGCCACCAGTGATGGTGGCAGCCCGAATCAGCCCCAGCATTTT
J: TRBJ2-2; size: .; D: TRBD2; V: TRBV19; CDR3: CASTSLAGAGTGELFF; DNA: TGTGCCAGTACTTCACTAGCGGGAGCGGGGACCGGGGAGCTGTTTTTT
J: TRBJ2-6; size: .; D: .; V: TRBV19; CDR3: CASRHGTASSGANVLTF; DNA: TGTGCCAGTAGGCACGGGACCGCCAGCTCTGGGGCCAACGTCCTGACTTTC
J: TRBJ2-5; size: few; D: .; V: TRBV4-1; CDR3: CASSQETFGLYQETQYF; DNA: TGCGCCAGCAGCCAAGAAACTTTTGGCCTATACCAAGAGACCCAGTACTTC
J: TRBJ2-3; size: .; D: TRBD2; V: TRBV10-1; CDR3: CASSEYGTRSTDTQYF; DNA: TGCGCCAGCAGTGAGTACGGGACTAGAAGCACAGATACGCAGTATTTT
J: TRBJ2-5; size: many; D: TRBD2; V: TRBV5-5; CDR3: CASSPVAGGQETQYF; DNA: TGTGCCAGCAGCCCTGTAGCGGGGGGGCAGGAGACCCAGTACTTC
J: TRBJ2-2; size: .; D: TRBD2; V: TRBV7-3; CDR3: CASSPHLGLAVNTGELFF; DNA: TGTGCCAGCAGCCCCCATCTAGGACTAGCGGTTAACACCGGGGAGCTGTTTTTT
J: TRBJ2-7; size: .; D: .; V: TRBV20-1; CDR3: CSAEKPYNEQYF; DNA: TGCAGTGCGGAAAAACCCTACAATGAGCAGTACTTC